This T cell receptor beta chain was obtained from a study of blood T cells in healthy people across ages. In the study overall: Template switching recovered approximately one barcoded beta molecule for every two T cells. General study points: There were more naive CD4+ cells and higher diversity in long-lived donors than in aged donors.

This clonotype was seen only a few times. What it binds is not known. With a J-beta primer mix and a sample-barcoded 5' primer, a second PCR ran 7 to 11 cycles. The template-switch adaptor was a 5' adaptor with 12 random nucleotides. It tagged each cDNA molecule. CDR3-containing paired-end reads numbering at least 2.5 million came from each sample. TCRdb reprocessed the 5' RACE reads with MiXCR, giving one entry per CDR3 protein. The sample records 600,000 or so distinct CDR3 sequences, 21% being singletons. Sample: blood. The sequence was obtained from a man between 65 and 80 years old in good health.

The CDR3 reads CASTYGGTNEKLFF. DNA for the CDR3: TGTGCCAGTACTTACGGGGGGACTAATGAAAAACTGTTTTTT. The chain employs TRBV19 and TRBJ1-4; D may be TRBD1 (5 bases). The CDR3 is 14 residues long. Trimming stripped 7 bases from V and 2 bases from J, with 11 bases between. The germline gives CDR1 LNHDA, CDR2 SQIVND (reference sequence).